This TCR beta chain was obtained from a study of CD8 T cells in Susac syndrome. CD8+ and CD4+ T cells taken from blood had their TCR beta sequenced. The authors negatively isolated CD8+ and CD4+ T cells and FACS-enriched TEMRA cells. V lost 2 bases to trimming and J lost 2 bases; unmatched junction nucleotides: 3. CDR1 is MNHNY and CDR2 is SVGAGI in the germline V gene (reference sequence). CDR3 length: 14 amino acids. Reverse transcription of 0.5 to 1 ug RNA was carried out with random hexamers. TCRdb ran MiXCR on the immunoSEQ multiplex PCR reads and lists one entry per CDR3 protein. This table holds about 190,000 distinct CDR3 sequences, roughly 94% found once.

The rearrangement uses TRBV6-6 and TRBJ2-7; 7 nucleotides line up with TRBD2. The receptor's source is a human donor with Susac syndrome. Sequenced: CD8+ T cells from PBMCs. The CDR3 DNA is TGTGCCAGCAGTTACGCGGGAGAGACCTACGAGCAGTACTTC. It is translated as CASSYAGETYEQYF.